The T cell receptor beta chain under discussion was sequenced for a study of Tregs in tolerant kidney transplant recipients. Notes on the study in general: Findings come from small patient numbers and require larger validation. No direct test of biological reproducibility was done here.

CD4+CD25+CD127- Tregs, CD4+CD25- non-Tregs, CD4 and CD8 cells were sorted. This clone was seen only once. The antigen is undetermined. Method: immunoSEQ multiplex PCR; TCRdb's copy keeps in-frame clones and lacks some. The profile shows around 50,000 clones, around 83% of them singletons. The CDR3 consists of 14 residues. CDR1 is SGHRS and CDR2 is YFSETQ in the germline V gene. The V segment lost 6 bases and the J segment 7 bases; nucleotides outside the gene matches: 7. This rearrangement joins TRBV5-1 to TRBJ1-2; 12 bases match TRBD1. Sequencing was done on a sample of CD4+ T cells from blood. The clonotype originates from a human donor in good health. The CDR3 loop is CASTKGQGAGGYTF. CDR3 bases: TGCGCCAGCACCAAGGGACAGGGGGCTGGTGGCTACACCTTC. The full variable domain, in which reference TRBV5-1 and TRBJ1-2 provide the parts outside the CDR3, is KAGVTQTPRYLIKTRGQQVTLSCSPISGHRSVSWYQQTPGQGLQFLFEYFSETQRNKGNFPGRFSGRQFSNSRSEMNVSTLELGDSALYLCASTKGQGAGGYTFGSGTRLTVV.